These T cell receptor beta chains were read from a single sample in a study of post-analysis software for immune sequencing data. TCRdb ran MiXCR on the PCR reads and lists one entry per CDR3 protein. The profile covers approximately 730,000 distinct CDR3 sequences, with 25% to 30% appearing a single time and roughly 0.57% taken by the ten largest. Sequencing was performed on blood. These receptors were obtained from a girl between 5 and 17 years old with multiple sclerosis. The CDR3 runs from the conserved cysteine through the conserved F or W. D genes are given only for firm matches. Some rows have no size entry. The others give once, few or many, or a class for an expanded clone.

D: TRBD2
J: TRBJ2-7
size: once
V: TRBV3-1
CDR3: CASSLFSGGGQSSYEQYF
DNA: TGTGCCAGCAGCCTTTTTTCTGGGGGGGGTCAAAGCTCCTACGAGCAGTACTTC

D: .
J: TRBJ2-7
size: .
V: TRBV20-1
CDR3: CSARGFITDTGYEQYF
DNA: TGCAGTGCTAGAGGGTTCATAACCGACACGGGCTACGAGCAGTACTTC

D: .
J: TRBJ1-1
size: .
V: TRBV6-2/TRBV6-3
CDR3: CASSRDIPGAEAFF
DNA: TGTGCCAGCAGCCGGGACATCCCGGGGGCAGAAGCTTTCTTT

D: .
J: TRBJ1-3
size: .
V: TRBV6-5
CDR3: CASSYSSWARLSSGNTIYF
DNA: TGTGCCAGCAGTTACTCGTCTTGGGCCAGGTTGAGCTCTGGAAACACCATATATTTT

D: .
J: TRBJ2-3
size: many
V: TRBV28
CDR3: CASSATIRTDTQYF
DNA: TGTGCCAGCAGTGCCACCATTCGCACAGATACGCAGTATTTT

D: .
J: TRBJ1-2
size: few
V: TRBV5-1
CDR3: CASSLDPGPQRDGYTF
DNA: TGCGCCAGCAGCTTGGACCCGGGCCCCCAACGGGATGGCTACACCTTC

D: .
J: TRBJ2-7
size: .
V: TRBV6-5
CDR3: CASSIRAATYEQYF
DNA: TGTGCCAGCAGTATAAGGGCGGCGACCTACGAGCAGTACTTC

D: .
J: TRBJ2-4
size: .
V: TRBV28
CDR3: CASSLNGRKNIQYF
DNA: TGTGCCAGCAGTCTGAACGGCAGAAAAAACATTCAGTACTTC

D: .
J: TRBJ1-4
size: .
V: TRBV29-1
CDR3: CSVYHREEKLFF
DNA: TGCAGCGTGTACCACAGGGAGGAAAAACTGTTTTTT

D: .
J: TRBJ2-7
size: many
V: TRBV12-3/TRBV12-4
CDR3: CASSSLGATYEQYF
DNA: TGTGCCAGCAGCTCCCTTGGGGCCACCTACGAGCAGTACTTC

D: .
J: TRBJ1-5
size: .
V: TRBV20-1
CDR3: CSARDLDTVSNQPQHF
DNA: TGCAGTGCTAGAGATCTGGATACAGTCAGCAATCAGCCCCAGCATTTT

D: .
J: TRBJ2-1
size: .
V: TRBV12-3/TRBV12-4
CDR3: CASTPVSGGARTEQFF
DNA: TGTGCCAGCACTCCCGTGTCAGGGGGGGCCCGCACTGAGCAGTTCTTC

D: .
J: TRBJ2-7
size: .
V: TRBV7-2
CDR3: CASSSRAGDISYEQYF
DNA: TGTGCCAGCAGCTCCAGGGCAGGGGATATTTCCTACGAGCAGTACTTC

D: .
J: TRBJ2-7
size: .
V: TRBV6-1
CDR3: CASISLHPGPQYF
DNA: TGTGCCAGCATCTCTCTGCACCCGGGCCCCCAGTACTTC

D: .
J: TRBJ1-2
size: .
V: TRBV20-1
CDR3: CSARTGLSGYTF
DNA: TGCAGTGCTAGGACAGGTCTCAGTGGCTACACCTTC

D: TRBD1
J: TRBJ1-1
size: few
V: TRBV20-1
CDR3: CSAKYGQGVTEAFF
DNA: TGCAGTGCTAAGTACGGGCAGGGGGTGACTGAAGCTTTCTTT

D: TRBD2
J: TRBJ2-1
size: .
V: TRBV20-1
CDR3: CSAPNGGNEQFF
DNA: TGCAGTGCCCCAAACGGGGGGAATGAGCAGTTCTTC

D: .
J: TRBJ2-7
size: few
V: TRBV5-1
CDR3: CASSWTTPPYEQYF
DNA: TGCGCCAGCAGCTGGACTACCCCTCCCTACGAGCAGTACTTC

D: .
J: TRBJ1-1
size: few
V: TRBV27
CDR3: CASSVIRTGRAFF
DNA: TGTGCCAGCAGTGTAATCCGCACAGGGCGCGCTTTCTTT

D: .
J: TRBJ1-4
size: .
V: TRBV7-9
CDR3: CASSLGITSTNEKLFF
DNA: TGTGCCAGCAGCTTGGGCATAACTTCAACTAATGAAAAACTGTTTTTT

D: .
J: TRBJ1-1
size: .
V: TRBV6-2/TRBV6-3
CDR3: CASSYLSTGTEAFF
DNA: TGTGCCAGCAGTTACCTAAGCACCGGCACTGAAGCTTTCTTT

D: .
J: TRBJ2-5
size: .
V: TRBV4-2
CDR3: CASSQAGAGETQYF
DNA: TGTGCCAGCAGCCAAGCTGGGGCCGGCGAGACCCAGTACTTC

D: .
J: TRBJ2-3
size: .
V: TRBV7-9
CDR3: CASSLDLDFTDTQYF
DNA: TGTGCCAGCAGCTTAGATCTAGACTTCACAGATACGCAGTATTTT

D: TRBD2
J: TRBJ2-7
size: .
V: TRBV10-3
CDR3: CAISEIAGGGSYEQYF
DNA: TGTGCCATCAGTGAGATAGCGGGAGGGGGATCCTACGAGCAGTACTTC